Presented here are 9 T cell receptor beta chains from one specimen sequenced in a study of blood T cell repertoires in COVID-19. Sequencing used immunoSEQ multiplex PCR; TCRdb keeps in-frame clones, though not all of them. The table lists under 250,000 clones, roughly 90% of them singletons. Sequences were obtained from peripheral blood. All receptors derive from a man in his sixties with acute or convalescent COVID-19.

This rearrangement joins TRBV7-9 to TRBJ2-1; D is ambiguous. Trimming shortened V by 5 bases and J by 0 bases, and 5 bases separated the two germline ends. The germline V gene has CDR1 SEHNR and CDR2 FQNEAQ (reference sequence). The CDR3 spans 13 residues. The CDR3 DNA sequence: TGTGCCAGCAGCCCCTTCTCCTACAATGAGCAGTTCTTC. Protein product: CASSPFSYNEQFF.

The J gene is TRBJ2-5, the V gene TRBV7-2, with TRBD1 identical over 7 bases. The trim removed 5 bases at V and 2 bases at J, leaving 8 bases unmatched. This CDR3 spans 15 amino acids. Germline V CDR1 and CDR2: SGHTA, FQGNSA. The DNA for the CDR3 is TGTGCCAGCAGCCCGATGGGGACAGCGCAAGAGACCCAGTACTTC. It yields the protein CASSPMGTAQETQYF.

CDR3 sequence: CASGGRFNSPLHF. The CDR3 DNA follows: TGTGCCAGCGGGGGACGGTTCAATTCACCCCTCCACTTT. The chain couples TRBV19 to TRBJ1-6, with TRBD1 as a possible D gene (5 bases). The V gene's germline CDR1 is LNHDA and CDR2 SQIVND (reference sequence). CDR3 length equals 13 residues. Trimming shortened V by 9 bases and J by 7 bases, and 13 bases separated the two germline ends.

This clone was found a few times. The chain links TRBV7-2 to TRBJ2-5; TRBD2 matches 9 bases. Looked up from germline, CDR1 is SGHTA and CDR2 is FQGNSA. The CDR3 contains 17 residues. V shed 5 bases, J shed 2 bases, and the junction held 12 bases outside the gene matches. The DNA of the CDR3 is TGTGCCAGCAGCCAGATAGGTAGCGGGAGCATTCAAGAGACCCAGTACTTC. Its translation: CASSQIGSGSIQETQYF.

The chain links TRBV27 to TRBJ2-7; TRBD1 aligns across 7 bases. The V gene's germline CDR1 is MNHEY and CDR2 SMNVEV (reference sequence). CDR3 length: 14 residues. After removal of 6 bases from V and 2 bases from J, the junction contained 7 bases not matched to a gene. The CDR3 bases are TGTGCCAGCAGAGAAAGGGGGCCTCCCTACGAGCAGTACTTC. Translation gives CASRERGPPYEQYF.

The chain is built from TRBV4-1 and TRBJ2-7; perhaps TRBD2 as D (5 bases). Trimming took 3 bases from V and 6 from J, leaving 12 bases between them. The CDR3 extends over 13 amino acids. Germline values: CDR1 MGHRA, CDR2 YSYEKL. As DNA, the CDR3 is TGCGCCAGCAGCCAGAGGACTTACTTCGAGCAGTACTTC. It encodes CASSQRTYFEQYF.

The DNA of the CDR3 is TGTGCCAGCAGCTTGTATTCTGGAAACACCATATATTTT. Protein sequence: CASSLYSGNTIYF. V usage is TRBV5-8 and J usage is TRBJ1-3; D gene uncertain. The V and J ends lost 1 base and 1 base respectively, with 3 bases between them. There are 13 residues in the CDR3. Germline V gives CDR1 SGHTS, CDR2 YDEGEE.

This clone was recorded many times. The genes are TRBV7-9 and TRBJ1-1; 7 bases are shared with TRBD1. This CDR3 is built from 15 residues. V shed 4 bases and J 1 base; nucleotides not matched to a gene: 6. CDR1 is SEHNR, CDR2 FQNEAQ, per germline (reference sequence). For the CDR3, the DNA is TGTGCCAGCAGCTACAGGGGTTCGGAGAACACTGAAGCTTTCTTT. Translated: CASSYRGSENTEAFF.

The chain employs TRBV5-1 and TRBJ1-1, with D possibly being TRBD1 (6 bases). Germline V lookup: CDR1 SGHRS, CDR2 YFSETQ. The V end was cut by 7 bases, the J end by 8 bases, with 12 bases between. This CDR3 contains 11 residues. The CDR3 nucleotides read TGCGCCAGCCAATCGGACAGCGAAGCTTTCTTT. The encoded protein is CASQSDSEAFF.